The 25 T cell receptor beta chains reported below all come from one sample, sequenced in a study of response to subunit inactivated influenza vaccine. TCRdb independently ran MiXCR on the RT-PCR reads; one entry per CDR3 protein. The sample holds 400,000 to 550,000 distinct CDR3 sequences; roughly 23% are singletons and the top ten take approximately 2%. The material sequenced was CD4+ T cells sorted from PBMCs, taken roughly 5 days after vaccination. These receptors were collected from a man aged 45-60 years who received an inactivated influenza vaccine.

The CDR3 DNA sequence: TGTGCCAGCAGTTTTTATTCCGGGCAGCCCCAGCATTTT. It encodes CASSFYSGQPQHF. The chain joins TRBV27 to TRBJ1-5; D call uncertain. The CDR3 sequence is 13 residues long. CDR1 and CDR2 (germline): MNHEY, SMNVEV (reference sequence). V was shortened by 3 bases and J by 7 bases, with 10 bases between the two germline ends.

This chain joins TRBV5-5 and TRBJ2-5; no reliable D call. The CDR3 covers 14 residues. V shed 0 bases and J shed 2 bases, with 8 bases lying between them. Germline loops: CDR1 SGHKS, CDR2 YYEKEE (reference sequence). The CDR3 protein is CASSLERIQETQYF. In DNA, the CDR3 is TGTGCCAGCAGCTTGGAACGAATTCAAGAGACCCAGTACTTC. The whole variable domain, remainder taken from reference TRBV5-5 and TRBJ2-5, is DAGVTQSPTHLIKTRGQQVTLRCSPISGHKSVSWYQQVLGQGPQFIFQYYEKEERGRGNFPDRFSARQFPNYSSELNVNALLLGDSALYLCASSLERIQETQYFGPGTRLLVL.

The V call is TRBV28, the J call TRBJ1-4, with a possible D match to TRBD1 (5 bases). This CDR3 region has 14 residues. V was trimmed by 6 bases and J by 2 bases, leaving 10 bases between them. Germline loops: CDR1 MDHEN, CDR2 SYDVKM. CDR3 sequence (DNA): TGTGCCAGCAGGGGGGTTGGTACTAATGAAAAACTGTTTTTT. Translating it yields CASRGVGTNEKLFF.

The gene calls are TRBV12-3 or TRBV12-4 and TRBJ2-5, with unresolved D. The V end was cut by 4 bases, the J end by 2 bases, with 14 bases between. This CDR3 is built from 15 residues. CDR3 in amino acids: CASSSGPSPQETQYF. Here the CDR3 DNA reads TGTGCCAGCAGTTCCGGACCTTCCCCACAAGAGACCCAGTACTTC.

This clonotype was seen a handful of times. J is TRBJ2-3 and V is TRBV24-1; D unclear. This CDR3 spans 14 amino acids. Germline V gene lookup returns CDR1 KGHDR and CDR2 SFDVKD. Trimming removed 1 base from V and 3 bases from J, with 7 bases in between. CDR3 in DNA: TGTGCCACCAGTGATTTAAGGGCAACAGATACGCAGTATTTT. Protein product: CATSDLRATDTQYF.

This sequence joins TRBV4-2 and TRBJ2-5; TRBD2 matches 12 bases. After removal of 4 bases from V and 5 bases from J, the junction contained 8 bases not matched to a gene. The CDR3 totals 16 residues. Germline V gene data show CDR1 as LGHNA and CDR2 as YNFKEQ. The CDR3 here is CASSRSTSGSFETQYF. The CDR3 DNA reads as TGTGCCAGCAGCCGATCGACTAGCGGGAGTTTTGAGACCCAGTACTTC.

This clonotype was observed many times. The genes are TRBV5-1 and TRBJ1-2, with a tentative D call TRBD1 (6 bases). V was shortened by 0 bases and J by 6 bases, with 12 bases between the two germline ends. Per the germline V gene, CDR1 is SGHRS and CDR2 is YFSETQ. The CDR3 spans 14 residues. CDR3 DNA: TGCGCCAGCAGCTTGGATGCAGGGACAAATGGCTACACCTTC. Residues: CASSLDAGTNGYTF.

V gene TRBV20-1 combines with J gene TRBJ2-1; 7 nucleotides line up with TRBD2. The germline CDR1 and CDR2 sequences are DFQATT and SNEGSKA (reference sequence). The CDR3 runs 15 residues. V lost 4 bases to trimming and J lost 4 bases; unmatched junction nucleotides: 10. In nucleotides, the CDR3 is TGCAGTGCTAACTATGCGGGAGCAAGTTACAATGAGCAGTTCTTC. Translation gives CSANYAGASYNEQFF.

A few counts support this clonotype. The chain has TRBV4-1 and TRBJ2-6, with a tentative D call TRBD2 (5 bases). V was cut by 2 bases and J by 1 base, with 6 bases left in between. This CDR3 region has 15 residues. Germline CDR1 MGHRA, CDR2 YSYEKL. In DNA form, the CDR3 reads TGCGCCAGCAGCCAACCGGGGTCTGGGGCCAACGTCCTGACTTTC. Translating it yields CASSQPGSGANVLTF.

J is TRBJ2-1 and V is TRBV5-1, with 8 bases fitting TRBD2. Trimming took 4 bases from V and 3 from J; bases not matched to a gene: 9. Germline-derived CDR1 and CDR2 are SGHRS and YFSETQ. This CDR3 is built from 16 residues. The CDR3 protein is CASSPEAGVNYNEQFF. CDR3 coding DNA: TGCGCCAGCAGCCCGGAAGCGGGAGTGAACTACAATGAGCAGTTCTTC.

The chain is built from TRBV7-9 and TRBJ1-4; 7 nucleotides line up with TRBD1. V lost 1 base to trimming and J lost 7 bases; unmatched junction nucleotides: 6. The CDR3 totals 15 residues. The germline CDR1 and CDR2 sequences are SEHNR and FQNEAQ (reference sequence). The CDR3 is CASSLGAGDSEKLFF. The DNA for the CDR3 is TGTGCCAGCAGCTTAGGGGCAGGGGACAGTGAAAAACTGTTTTTT.

Many counts were recorded for this clonotype. The chain employs TRBV7-2 and TRBJ1-1, with no clear D. Germline lookup yields CDR1 SGHTA and CDR2 FQGNSA. The CDR3 sequence is 15 residues long. Trimming took 5 bases from V and 0 from J, leaving 13 bases between them. The DNA for the CDR3 is TGTGCCAGCAGCCTCGATTATAATATGAACACTGAAGCTTTCTTT. This encodes CASSLDYNMNTEAFF.

The rearrangement uses TRBV5-1 and TRBJ1-1; D might be TRBD1 (5 bases). The V gene lost 2 bases and the J gene lost 0 bases, with 14 bases spanning the gap. Germline assignment: CDR1 SGHRS and CDR2 YFSETQ. The CDR3 is made up of 16 amino acids. CDR3 nucleotide sequence: TGCGCCAGCAGCTTTTCTGGGGGATCGATGAACACTGAAGCTTTCTTT. As protein: CASSFSGGSMNTEAFF.

This clonotype was counted only a few times. This chain uses TRBV29-1 with TRBJ2-3; 8 nucleotides match TRBD1. This CDR3 comprises 15 residues. Germline lookup yields CDR1 SQVTM and CDR2 ANQGSEA. The J segment lost 4 bases and the V segment lost 8 bases, leaving 14 bases of the junction unmatched. The CDR3 nucleotides read TGCAGCCATCCTTCTGGACAGGGTAGCCCAGATACGCAGTATTTT. It encodes CSHPSGQGSPDTQYF.

V gene TRBV10-3 combines with J gene TRBJ2-1; 13 bases match TRBD2. V shed 3 bases and J 13 bases; nucleotides not matched to a gene: 9. The CDR3 is 15 residues long. From germline, CDR1 is ENHRY and CDR2 SYGVKD. The DNA for the CDR3 is TGTGCCATCAGTGATTTAGGACTAGCGGGGGACGAACAGTTCTTC. Its protein product is CAISDLGLAGDEQFF.

The V and J genes are TRBV11-1 and TRBJ1-1, with D maybe TRBD1 (6 bases). Trimming left V 1 base short and J 4 bases short, with 16 bases between. Germline values: CDR1 SGHAT, CDR2 FQDESV (reference sequence). This CDR3 comprises 16 residues. In DNA form, the CDR3 reads TGTGCCAGCAGCTTAGGAGGGGGAGGCGGAAGCACTGAAGCTTTCTTT. This codes for CASSLGGGGGSTEAFF.

Only a few counts were recorded for this clonotype. CDR3 DNA: TGTGCCAGCAGCGTAGTGGGTCGCAGGGATGAGACCCAGTACTTC. Translated: CASSVVGRRDETQYF. V is TRBV9 and J is TRBJ2-5; D possibly corresponds to TRBD1 (5 bases). Germline V gives CDR1 SGDLS, CDR2 YYNGEE. V was pared by 0 bases and J by 5 bases, with 14 bases between. There are 15 residues in the CDR3.

J is TRBJ1-1 and V is TRBV5-5, with D unresolved. V shed 4 bases and J shed 3 bases, with 16 bases lying between them. This CDR3 is built from 15 residues. Germline assignment: CDR1 SGHKS and CDR2 YYEKEE (reference sequence). For the CDR3, the DNA is TGTGCCAGCAGCCCCCAAGGGCGCGGGGACACTGAAGCTTTCTTT. Translation: CASSPQGRGDTEAFF.

J is TRBJ2-3 and V is TRBV20-1, with TRBD1 matching 8 bases. Germline CDR1 DFQATT, CDR2 SNEGSKA (reference sequence). CDR3 length: 14 residues. V lost 3 bases and J lost 2; bases outside the gene matches: 4. CDR3 DNA sequence: TGCAGTGCTAGCACACAGGGGGTCACAGATACGCAGTATTTT. It specifies CSASTQGVTDTQYF.

V and J are TRBV20-1 and TRBJ1-5; 11 bases are a match to TRBD1. In germline, CDR1 is DFQATT, CDR2 SNEGSKA (reference sequence). Trimming cost V 4 bases and J 7 bases; bases outside gene matches: 3. This CDR3 comprises 13 residues. CDR3 amino acids: CSAKGQGGQPQHF. As DNA, the CDR3 is TGCAGTGCTAAGGGACAGGGGGGGCAGCCCCAGCATTTT.

This clonotype was detected a few times. The rearrangement uses TRBV29-1 and TRBJ2-1, with 11 bases aligning to TRBD2. The germline V gene encodes CDR1 SQVTM and CDR2 ANQGSEA. Trimming took 5 bases from V and 9 from J; bases not matched to a gene: 9. The CDR3 totals 14 residues. The CDR3 protein is CSVIPLSGRGEQFF. The CDR3, as DNA: TGCAGCGTTATCCCCCTTAGCGGGAGGGGTGAGCAGTTCTTC.

The chain joins TRBV5-1 to TRBJ2-2; 7 nucleotides match TRBD2. Per the germline V gene, CDR1 is SGHRS and CDR2 is YFSETQ. This CDR3 contains 15 residues. V shed 4 bases and J 5 bases; nucleotides not matched to a gene: 8. In DNA, the CDR3 is TGCGCCAGCAGCCCGAGCGGGGACTCGACCGGGGAGCTGTTTTTT. This encodes CASSPSGDSTGELFF.

The rearrangement links TRBV3-1 to TRBJ2-1; TRBD2 is a possible D gene (5 bases). Germline lookup yields CDR1 LGHDT and CDR2 YNNKEL (reference sequence). The CDR3 is 13 amino acids. V lost 0 bases, J lost 10 bases, and 10 bases lay in between. CDR3 protein: CASSQDPASEQFF. CDR3 coding DNA: TGTGCCAGCAGCCAAGATCCGGCTAGCGAGCAGTTCTTC.

J is TRBJ1-2 and V is TRBV20-1, with D perhaps TRBD1 (5 bases). Deletions cut 1 base from V and 4 bases from J, with 13 bases between. The CDR3 is 14 amino acids. Germline V gene sequence: CDR1 DFQATT, CDR2 SNEGSKA (reference sequence). This chain's CDR3 is CSARAGQGFYGYTF. CDR3 nucleotide sequence: TGCAGTGCTAGAGCCGGGCAGGGTTTCTATGGCTACACCTTC.

The chain is built from TRBV20-1 and TRBJ2-7; TRBD2 matches 10 bases. The CDR3 loop spans 16 amino acids. Unmatched junction bases numbered 13, after V lost 5 bases and J lost 3 bases. Germline V gives CDR1 DFQATT, CDR2 SNEGSKA (reference sequence). The CDR3, as DNA: TGCAGTGCTCATAGAGACCTAGCGGGGGCTTTCTACGAGCAGTACTTC. Translating gives CSAHRDLAGAFYEQYF.